The 29 T cell receptor beta chains listed next were all sequenced from one sample in a study of blood T cell repertoires in COVID-19. Sequencing was performed with immunoSEQ multiplex PCR; in TCRdb, only in-frame clones are kept and a portion is missing. The table shows a few hundred thousand clones, with about 88% occurring only once. The sample taken for sequencing was peripheral blood. Receptor source: a man aged 60 to 69 who had recovered from COVID-19.

This chain links TRBV7-9 with TRBJ1-2; TRBD1 aligns across 10 bases. CDR1 is SEHNR, CDR2 FQNEAQ, per germline (reference sequence). The CDR3 length is 14 residues. J gave up 6 bases and V 1 base, and 2 bases lay outside the gene matches. CDR3 sequence (DNA): TGTGCCAGCAGCTTAGAGGACAGGGGGGATGGCTACACCTTC. This sequence encodes CASSLEDRGDGYTF.

CDR3 DNA: TGTGCCAGTAGTATAAAAACAGGGAATCAGCCCCAGCATTTT. Translation gives CASSIKTGNQPQHF. The chain combines TRBV19 with TRBJ1-5; a possible D gene is TRBD1 (6 bases). Trimming removed 2 bases from V and 4 bases from J, with 9 bases in between. The length of the CDR3 is 14 residues. The germline V gene has CDR1 LNHDA and CDR2 SQIVND (reference sequence).

The chain joins TRBV3-1 (or the pseudogene TRBV3-2) to TRBJ1-2; D is undetermined. V dropped 0 bases and J dropped 9 bases, with 8 bases sitting between them. Germline lookup yields CDR1 LGHDT and CDR2 YNNKEL (reference sequence). The CDR3 covers 12 residues. CDR3: CASSQDSWRYTF. CDR3 sequence (DNA): TGTGCCAGCAGCCAAGATTCATGGCGCTACACCTTC.

The V call is TRBV2, the J call TRBJ2-7; tentatively, D is TRBD1 (6 bases). Germline V gene data show CDR1 as SNHLY and CDR2 as FYNNEI. Between the trimmed V and J ends, which lost 3 bases and 6 bases, there was a span of 9 bases. There are 12 residues in the CDR3. The CDR3 loop reads CASSDQGLEQYF. CDR3 DNA: TGTGCCAGCAGTGACCAGGGGCTCGAGCAGTACTTC. Together with reference TRBV2 and TRBJ2-7, the CDR3 gives the full variable domain: EPEVTQTPSHQVTQMGQEVILRCVPISNHLYFYWYRQILGQKVEFLVSFYNNEISEKSEIFDDQFSVERPDGSNFTLKIRSTKLEDSAMYFCASSDQGLEQYFGPGTRLTVT.

This clone was observed once. The rearrangement joins TRBV24-1 to TRBJ2-7; no reliable D call. V dropped 3 bases and J dropped 2 bases, with 10 bases sitting between them. Germline V gives CDR1 KGHDR, CDR2 SFDVKD. This CDR3 contains 14 residues. The CDR3 DNA reads TGTGCCACCAGTGATCCCACTCCTCCCTACGAGCAGTACTTC. Encoded protein: CATSDPTPPYEQYF.

The V and J genes are TRBV27 and TRBJ2-1, with TRBD2 matching 7 bases. There are 14 residues in the CDR3. Per germline, CDR1 MNHEY and CDR2 SMNVEV (reference sequence). Trimming removed 1 base from V and 9 bases from J; junction bases left unmatched: 6. Here the CDR3 DNA reads TGTGCCAGCAGTTTATTCGGCGGGGGACCTGAGCAGTTCTTC. Its protein product is CASSLFGGGPEQFF.

This rearrangement joins TRBV5-1 to TRBJ1-1; 8 bases align to TRBD1. Unmatched junction bases numbered 9, after V lost 4 bases and J lost 4 bases. The CDR3 runs to 15 residues. Germline lookup yields CDR1 SGHRS and CDR2 YFSETQ. The CDR3 bases are TGCGCCAGCAGCGGTCGGACAGGGTCGGGCACTGAAGCTTTCTTT. It translates to CASSGRTGSGTEAFF.

The chain recombines TRBV6-6 with TRBJ1-4, with TRBD1 matching over 9 bases. V lost 4 bases and J lost 13; bases outside the gene matches: 7. CDR1 MNHNY and CDR2 SVGAGI come from the germline V gene (reference sequence). The CDR3 covers 13 residues. The CDR3 DNA follows: TGTGCCAGCAGTTCAACAGGGGGCGCGGGACTGTTTTTT. Protein sequence: CASSSTGGAGLFF.

The rearrangement links TRBV10-3 to TRBJ1-6, with D uncertain. Germline CDR1 is ENHRY and CDR2 is SYGVKD. V was clipped by 3 bases and J by 6 bases, with 12 bases between them. There are 15 residues in the CDR3. The CDR3: CAISDAQIGNSPLHF. The CDR3 region has the DNA TGTGCCATCAGTGACGCTCAAATCGGTAATTCACCCCTCCACTTT.

The chain couples TRBV5-1 to TRBJ2-5; tentative D call: TRBD2 (6 bases). Trimming took 3 bases from V and 5 from J, leaving 14 bases between them. The CDR3 runs 14 residues. From germline, CDR1 is SGHRS and CDR2 YFSETQ. The CDR3 nucleotides are TGCGCCAGCAGCTATGTGGAGGGTTGGGAGACCCAGTACTTC. Translation: CASSYVEGWETQYF. Variable domain in full (rest from reference TRBV5-1 and TRBJ2-5): KAGVTQTPRYLIKTRGQQVTLSCSPISGHRSVSWYQQTPGQGLQFLFEYFSETQRNKGNFPGRFSGRQFSNSRSEMNVSTLELGDSALYLCASSYVEGWETQYFGPGTRLLVL.

The chain combines TRBV5-4 with TRBJ2-3; a weak D match, TRBD1 (5 bases). V was shortened by 4 bases and J by 3 bases, with 9 bases between the two germline ends. The germline CDR1 and CDR2 sequences are SGHNT and YYREEE (reference sequence). The CDR3 is 13 amino acids. The CDR3 DNA reads TGTGCCAGCAGCGCAGGGTGGACAGATACGCAGTATTTT. It specifies CASSAGWTDTQYF.

This clone was recorded only once. The chain uses TRBV7-9 and TRBJ1-1; TRBD1 matches at 7 bases. CDR3 length: 14 amino acids. Germline values: CDR1 SEHNR, CDR2 FQNEAQ (reference sequence). The J segment lost 4 bases and the V segment lost 1 base, leaving 3 bases of the junction unmatched. CDR3 DNA: TGTGCCAGCAGCTTAGGAGGGGGCGGCACTGAAGCTTTCTTT. Amino acid sequence: CASSLGGGGTEAFF.

Details on this clone: The same CDR3 also results from other DNA sequences found in this sample. The chain joins TRBV18 to TRBJ1-1, with a weak D call TRBD1 (5 bases). CDR1 is KGHSH, CDR2 LQKENI, per germline. Trimming removed 2 bases from V and 1 base from J, with 8 bases in between. The CDR3 extends over 14 amino acids. CDR3: CASSPGQGNTEAFF. The CDR3 DNA reads TGTGCCAGCTCACCAGGGCAGGGGAACACTGAAGCTTTCTTT.

This clone was picked up many times. The CDR3 DNA reads TGCGCCAGCTCCCGGGAGGGGGCCTGGTTCTTC. Amino acids: CASSREGAWFF. This sequence joins TRBV10-2 and TRBJ2-1; tentatively, D is TRBD2 (8 bases). V gave up 8 bases and J gave up 15 bases, with 17 bases separating them. The length of the CDR3 is 11 residues. Germline loops: CDR1 WSHSY, CDR2 SAAADI.

The rearrangement uses TRBV2 and TRBJ1-2; 9 nucleotides match TRBD1. The CDR3 totals 13 residues. In germline, CDR1 is SNHLY, CDR2 FYNNEI. The V segment lost 7 bases and the J segment 4 bases; nucleotides outside the gene matches: 4. The CDR3 loop reads CASTADRGYGYTF. DNA of the CDR3: TGTGCCAGCACTGCGGACAGGGGCTATGGCTACACCTTC.

The chain employs TRBV5-1 and TRBJ2-7; TRBD1 is a possible D gene (6 bases). CDR1 and CDR2 (germline): SGHRS, YFSETQ. The CDR3 totals 13 residues. The ends were cut back, 1 base at V and 4 bases at J, with 9 bases in the middle. CDR3 sequence: CASSLTGNYEQYF. CDR3 in DNA: TGCGCCAGCAGCTTGACAGGGAATTACGAGCAGTACTTC.

This chain uses TRBV7-3 with TRBJ2-3; D is perhaps TRBD2 (6 bases). The V and J ends lost 1 base and 2 bases respectively, with 7 bases between them. This CDR3 is 14 amino acids long. CDR1 and CDR2 from the germline V gene are SGHTA and FQGTGA. This chain's CDR3 is CASSLSGITDTQYF. CDR3 bases: TGTGCCAGCAGCTTAAGCGGGATCACAGATACGCAGTATTTT.

The V gene is TRBV5-4, the J gene TRBJ2-1; tentatively, D is TRBD2 (7 bases). The V end lost 3 bases, the J end lost 8 bases, and 18 bases lay between the germline ends. The germline V gene has CDR1 SGHNT and CDR2 YYREEE (reference sequence). This CDR3 contains 15 residues. The CDR3 loop is CASSSRRGAGHEQFF. CDR3 DNA sequence: TGTGCCAGCAGCTCCCGACGGGGGGCCGGACATGAGCAGTTCTTC. Full variable domain (outside the CDR3, taken from reference TRBV5-4 and TRBJ2-1): ETGVTQSPTHLIKTRGQQVTLRCSSQSGHNTVSWYQQALGQGPQFIFQYYREEENGRGNFPPRFSGLQFPNYSSELNVNALELDDSALYLCASSSRRGAGHEQFFGPGTRLTVL.

The chain carries TRBV24-1 and TRBJ2-5; 11 bases align to TRBD1. Per germline, CDR1 KGHDR and CDR2 SFDVKD. The V segment lost 5 bases and the J segment 1 base; nucleotides outside the gene matches: 11. This CDR3 has 18 amino acids. In DNA, the CDR3 is TGTGCCACCAGTGTCCTCTCCCCGGACAGGGGGCTCCAAGAGACCCAGTACTTC. It yields the protein CATSVLSPDRGLQETQYF.

This chain links TRBV19 with TRBJ1-4, with 11 bases matching TRBD1. CDR1 and CDR2 (germline): LNHDA, SQIVND (reference sequence). This CDR3 has 14 residues. The CDR3 sequence: CPTRDRGGDEKLFF. The CDR3 region has the DNA TGTCCCACCCGGGACAGGGGGGGGGATGAAAAACTGTTTTTT.

The chain couples TRBV5-1 to TRBJ2-3, with 10 bases aligning to TRBD2. CDR3 length equals 19 residues. The V gene end was trimmed by 3 bases and the J gene end by 0 bases; junction bases not matched to a gene: 13. CDR1 SGHRS and CDR2 YFSETQ come from the germline V gene. The CDR3 here is CASSSERGGVSTSTDTQYF. The CDR3 DNA reads as TGCGCCAGCAGCTCCGAGCGGGGGGGCGTCTCTACTAGCACAGATACGCAGTATTTT.

This chain joins TRBV5-1 and TRBJ1-1; TRBD1 might be the D (6 bases). The CDR3 runs 15 residues. Trimming removed 5 bases from V and 4 bases from J, with 18 bases in between. Germline V CDR1 and CDR2: SGHRS, YFSETQ. In DNA, the CDR3 is TGCGCCAGCAGTTCACAGGGAAAGGTCGTCACTGAAGCTTTCTTT. The encoded protein is CASSSQGKVVTEAFF.

The chain carries TRBV16 and TRBJ2-5, with D possibly matching TRBD2 (6 bases). Germline CDR1 and CDR2: KGHSY and FQNENV. Trimming stripped 3 bases from V and 5 bases from J, with 13 bases between. CDR3 length equals 14 residues. The CDR3 spells CASSHPGVAETQYF. As DNA, the CDR3 is TGTGCCAGCAGCCACCCGGGGGTTGCGGAGACCCAGTACTTC.

CDR3 in amino acids: CASSLGAGESSYEQYF. The DNA for the CDR3 is TGCGCCAGCAGCTTGGGGGCGGGGGAGAGCTCCTACGAGCAGTACTTC. The chain carries TRBV5-1 and TRBJ2-7, with 7 bases that match TRBD2. V lost 0 bases, J lost 0 bases, and 6 bases stayed unmatched. The CDR3 is 16 amino acids. CDR1 is SGHRS and CDR2 is YFSETQ in the germline V gene.

The chain recombines TRBV29-1 with TRBJ1-2; 11 nucleotides match TRBD1. The junction had 11 bases not matched to a gene; V was cut back by 4 bases and J by 1 base. The length of the CDR3 is 17 residues. Germline V gene data show CDR1 as SQVTM and CDR2 as ANQGSEA. The DNA for the CDR3 is TGCAGCGTTGTTGCCGGACAGGGGGCTCCCATTAACTATGGCTACACCTTC. Residues: CSVVAGQGAPINYGYTF.

V and J are TRBV7-2 and TRBJ1-4; 7 bases agree with TRBD1. CDR1 and CDR2 from the germline V gene are SGHTA and FQGNSA. CDR3 length: 15 amino acids. J was trimmed by 8 bases and V by 6 bases; bases with no gene match: 12. The CDR3 bases are TGTGCCAGCAGTATATGGTCGGGACAGACAGAAAAACTGTTTTTT. Translated: CASSIWSGQTEKLFF. Complete variable domain (other parts from reference TRBV7-2 and TRBJ1-4): GAGVSQSPSNKVTEKGKDVELRCDPISGHTALYWYRQSLGQGLEFLIYFQGNSAPDKSGLPSDRFSAERTGGSVSTLTIQRTQQEDSAVYLCASSIWSGQTEKLFFGSGTQLSVL.

The chain has TRBV7-2 and TRBJ1-1; D might be TRBD1 (6 bases). CDR3 length equals 13 residues. In germline, CDR1 is SGHTA, CDR2 FQGNSA. V was shortened by 4 bases and J by 1 base, with 7 bases between the two germline ends. CDR3 region: CASSWGQNTEAFF. The DNA of the CDR3 is TGTGCCAGCAGCTGGGGACAGAACACTGAAGCTTTCTTT.

This rearrangement joins TRBV27 to TRBJ1-1; 8 bases align to TRBD1. With V trimmed by 0 bases and J by 0 bases, 3 bases remained unmatched. CDR1 and CDR2 (germline): MNHEY, SMNVEV (reference sequence). This CDR3 comprises 16 residues. The CDR3 spells CASSLSPTGVNTEAFF. CDR3 coding DNA: TGTGCCAGCAGTTTATCCCCGACAGGGGTGAACACTGAAGCTTTCTTT.

CDR3 DNA: TGCGCCAGCAGCTTGGTTAGCGGGGGAATCGGGGAGCTGTTTTTT. Translation: CASSLVSGGIGELFF. This chain uses TRBV5-1 with TRBJ2-2; 9 bases line up with TRBD2. CDR3 length equals 15 residues. Germline CDR1 is SGHRS and CDR2 is YFSETQ. Trimming at V came to 0 bases and at J to 7 bases, leaving 4 bases not matched to a gene.